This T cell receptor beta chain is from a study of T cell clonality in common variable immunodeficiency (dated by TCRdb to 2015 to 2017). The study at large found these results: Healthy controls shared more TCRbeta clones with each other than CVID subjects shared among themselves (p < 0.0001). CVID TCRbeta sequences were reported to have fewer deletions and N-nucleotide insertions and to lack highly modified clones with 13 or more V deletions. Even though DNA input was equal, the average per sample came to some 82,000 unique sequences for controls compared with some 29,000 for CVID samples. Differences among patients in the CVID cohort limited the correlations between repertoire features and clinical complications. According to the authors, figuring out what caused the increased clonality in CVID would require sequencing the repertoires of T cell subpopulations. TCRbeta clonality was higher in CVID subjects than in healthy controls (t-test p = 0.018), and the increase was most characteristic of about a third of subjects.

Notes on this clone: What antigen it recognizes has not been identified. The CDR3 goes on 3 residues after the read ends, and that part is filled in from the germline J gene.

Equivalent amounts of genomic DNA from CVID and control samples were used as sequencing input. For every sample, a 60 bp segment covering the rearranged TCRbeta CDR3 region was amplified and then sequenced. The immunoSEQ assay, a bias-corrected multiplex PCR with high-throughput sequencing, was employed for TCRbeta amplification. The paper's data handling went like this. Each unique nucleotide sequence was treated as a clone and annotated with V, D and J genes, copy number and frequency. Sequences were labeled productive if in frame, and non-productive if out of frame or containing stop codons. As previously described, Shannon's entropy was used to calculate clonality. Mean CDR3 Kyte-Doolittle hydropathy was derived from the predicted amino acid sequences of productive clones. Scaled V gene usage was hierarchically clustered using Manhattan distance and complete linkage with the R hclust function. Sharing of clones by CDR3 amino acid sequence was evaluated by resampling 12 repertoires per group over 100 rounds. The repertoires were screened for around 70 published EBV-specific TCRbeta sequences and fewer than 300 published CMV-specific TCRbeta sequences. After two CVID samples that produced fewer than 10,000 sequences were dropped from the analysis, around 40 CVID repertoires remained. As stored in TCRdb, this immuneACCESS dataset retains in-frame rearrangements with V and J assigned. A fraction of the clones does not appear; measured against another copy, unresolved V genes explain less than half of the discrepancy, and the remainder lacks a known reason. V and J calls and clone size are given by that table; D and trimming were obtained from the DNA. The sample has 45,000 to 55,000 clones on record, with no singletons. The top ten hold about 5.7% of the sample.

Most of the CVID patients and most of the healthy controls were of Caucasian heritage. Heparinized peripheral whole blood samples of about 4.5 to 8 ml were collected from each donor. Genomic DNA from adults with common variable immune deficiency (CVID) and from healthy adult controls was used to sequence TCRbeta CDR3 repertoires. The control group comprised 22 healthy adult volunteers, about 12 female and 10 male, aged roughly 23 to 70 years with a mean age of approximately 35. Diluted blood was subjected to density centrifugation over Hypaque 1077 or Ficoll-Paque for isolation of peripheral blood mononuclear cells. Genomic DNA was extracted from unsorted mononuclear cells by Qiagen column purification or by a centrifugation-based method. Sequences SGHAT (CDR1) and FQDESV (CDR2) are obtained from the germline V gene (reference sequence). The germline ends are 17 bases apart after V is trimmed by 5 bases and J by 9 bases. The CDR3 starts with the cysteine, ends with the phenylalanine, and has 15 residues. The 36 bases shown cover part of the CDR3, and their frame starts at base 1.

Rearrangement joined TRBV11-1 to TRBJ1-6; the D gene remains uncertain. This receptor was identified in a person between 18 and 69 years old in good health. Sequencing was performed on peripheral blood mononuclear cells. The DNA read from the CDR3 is TGTGCCAGCAGCCTAGGCGGGGAACGAGGTTCACCC. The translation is CASSLGGERGSP. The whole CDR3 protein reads CASSLGGERGSPLHF.